The clone carrying this T cell receptor beta chain rates as medium-sized. The antigen is unknown. Per the original data handling: For papillary thyroid cancer, a distant-metastasis classifier was constructed from CDR3 differences observed across clinicopathological groups. TCRdb re-called the PCR reads with MiXCR. The V and J calls come from TCRdb's annotation, not from the publication. The repertoire has some 23,000 clones, 20% of them found once; the top ten carry under 30%. Germline V gene sequence: CDR1 SGHVS, CDR2 FQNEAQ. This CDR3 contains 14 residues. The junction had 8 bases not matched to a gene; V was cut back by 7 bases and J by 7 bases. Patients underwent thyroid surgery, and none had received any treatment before it. These data come from a study of metastatic and nonmetastatic thyroid tumors. Study as a whole: Repertoire data that came from the blood and tumor or nodule tissue of malignant and benign thyroid patients were compared. Study-wide points: Within blood and tumor, benign nodules reportedly had significantly lower TCR beta diversity than malignant thyroid tumors did.

Material: blood. The V and J genes are TRBV7-8 and TRBJ2-1, with 9 bases matching TRBD2. This clonotype originated in a female donor with papillary thyroid cancer or a benign thyroid nodule (not recorded which). Some clones in this sample may be carry-over from other donors' samples. CDR3 sequence reads: CASTAGGVGNEQFF. CDR3 nucleotide sequence: TGTGCCAGCACAGCGGGAGGAGTGGGGAATGAGCAGTTCTTC.